These 29 T cell receptor beta chains were all obtained from the same sample, sequenced in a study of breast tumors, draining lymph nodes, adjacent tissues. TCRdb processed the multiplex PCR reads anew with MiXCR; each CDR3 protein has one entry. The repertoire holds tens of thousands of distinct CDR3 sequences, with around 45% as singletons. The sequenced sample consisted of breast tumor tissue. The receptors here all came from a female donor with breast cancer. Some clones in this sample may be carry-over from other donors' samples.

This clonotype was counted a single time. The junction and the germline gene differ at one end; a read error may be behind it. This CDR3 reads CASSLRGPSHNEQFF. As DNA, the CDR3 is TGTGCCAGCAGCCTCCGAGGACCCTCCCACAATGAGCAGTTCTTC. The V and J genes are TRBV7-8 and TRBJ2-1; D gene unclear. The CDR3 has 15 residues. Germline V CDR1 and CDR2: SGHVS, FQNEAQ.

The rearrangement links TRBV30 to TRBJ2-1, with TRBD2 matching over 9 bases. Trimming cost V 2 bases and J 9 bases; bases outside gene matches: 11. Germline CDR1 and CDR2: GTSNPN and SVGIG (reference sequence). There are 15 residues in the CDR3. CDR3 DNA: TGTGCCTGGAGTACTTTGGCGGGAGGGCTTCGTGAGCAGTTCTTC. It translates to CAWSTLAGGLREQFF. Full variable domain (outside the CDR3, taken from reference TRBV30 and TRBJ2-1): SQTIHQWPATLVQPVGSPLSLECTVEGTSNPNLYWYRQAAGRGLQLLFYSVGIGQISSEVPQNLSASRPQDRQFILSSKKLLLSDSGFYLCAWSTLAGGLREQFFGPGTRLTVL.

J is TRBJ2-2 and V is TRBV20-1, with 8 bases that match TRBD1. The V gene's germline CDR1 is DFQATT and CDR2 SNEGSKA (reference sequence). The CDR3 has 16 amino acids. J gave up 5 bases and V 2 bases, and 10 bases lay outside the gene matches. Here the CDR3 reads CSARRTGRAETGELFF. The CDR3 DNA sequence: TGCAGTGCTAGACGGACAGGGCGAGCGGAAACCGGGGAGCTGTTTTTT.

With respect to this clonotype: The DNA is omitted, as the CDR3 cannot be located on it reliably, and the CDR3 follows TCRdb's listing. This chain links TRBV20-1 with TRBJ2-5; the table names TRBD1, a call not compared with the DNA. The CDR3 comprises 22 residues, both ends counted. Germline-derived CDR1 and CDR2 are DFQATT and SNEGSKA (reference sequence). The CDR3 is CSASNPDRANEKLFFGSGTQYF.

This clonotype has at least ten counts. This chain joins TRBV20-1 and TRBJ2-1; D ambiguous. CDR3 length equals 14 residues. CDR1 and CDR2 from the germline V gene are DFQATT and SNEGSKA (reference sequence). The V and J ends lost 2 bases and 5 bases respectively, with 13 bases between them. CDR3 nucleotide sequence: TGCAGTGCTAGAAGGTACCTAGTTGACAATGAGCAGTTCTTC. Translated, it gives CSARRYLVDNEQFF.

This clonotype was observed many times. V and J are TRBV5-1 and TRBJ2-1; maybe TRBD2 (5 bases). V lost 4 bases to trimming and J lost 4 bases, with 15 bases between them. This CDR3 has 15 residues. The germline gives CDR1 SGHRS, CDR2 YFSETQ. CDR3 DNA sequence: TGCGCCAGCAGCGTACTAGATCGGAATTACAATGAGCAGTTCTTC. This translates into CASSVLDRNYNEQFF.

This clonotype was seen many times. This rearrangement joins TRBV11-2 to TRBJ2-1; D possibly corresponds to TRBD2 (6 bases). Trimming cost V 5 bases and J 9 bases, with 23 bases left between them. CDR3 size: 16 residues. The germline V gene has CDR1 SGHAT and CDR2 FQNNGV. CDR3 region: CASSRNPSGGSGEQFF. DNA of the CDR3: TGTGCCAGCAGCCGAAACCCCAGCGGAGGGTCGGGTGAGCAGTTCTTC.

This clonotype was detected many times. This chain connects TRBV4-1 to TRBJ2-7; D possibly corresponds to TRBD1 (5 bases). Germline-derived CDR1 and CDR2 are MGHRA and YSYEKL. The CDR3 has 15 amino acids. The V end lost 0 bases, the J end lost 3 bases, and 12 bases lay between the germline ends. DNA of the CDR3: TGCGCCAGCAGCCAAGATCTAAGCAGGGTCTACGAGCAGTACTTC. This translates into CASSQDLSRVYEQYF.

This clonotype was detected a few times. A much larger clone lies a single base off, so this may be a read error. The rearrangement joins TRBV20-1 to TRBJ2-1; the D is unclear. The germline V gene encodes CDR1 DFQATT and CDR2 SNEGSKA (reference sequence). This CDR3 is 12 amino acids long. CDR3: CSARDGHNEPFF. The CDR3 DNA follows: TGCAGTGCTAGAGACGGGCACAATGAGCCGTTCTTC.

At least ten counts were recorded for this clonotype. This chain joins TRBV12-3 or TRBV12-4 and TRBJ1-5; TRBD1 matches at 9 bases. This CDR3 contains 15 residues. Unmatched junction bases numbered 10, after V lost 6 bases and J lost 7 bases. The DNA for the CDR3 is TGTGCCAGCAGGCCTCCGGGACAGGGATCCCAGCCCCAGCATTTT. Protein sequence: CASRPPGQGSQPQHF.

Many counts were recorded for this clonotype. The V gene is TRBV5-6, the J gene TRBJ2-5; D is possibly TRBD2 (6 bases). Trimming took 2 bases from V and 1 from J, leaving 12 bases between them. The germline V gene has CDR1 SGHDT and CDR2 YYEEEE. This CDR3 has 15 residues. CDR3 residues: CASSFSGLTQETQYF. CDR3 nucleotides: TGTGCCAGCAGCTTCTCGGGACTCACCCAAGAGACCCAGTACTTC.

V is TRBV7-2 and J is TRBJ2-3; 12 nucleotides line up with TRBD2. V gave up 5 bases and J gave up 3 bases; unmatched junction bases: 15. This CDR3 is built from 19 residues. The V gene's germline CDR1 is SGHTA and CDR2 FQGNSA. CDR3 sequence reads: CASSASGLAGSTGTDTQYF. DNA of the CDR3: TGTGCCAGCAGCGCGTCGGGACTAGCGGGTTCCACTGGGACAGATACGCAGTATTTT.

The genes are TRBV24-1 and TRBJ2-7; 9 bases map to TRBD2. Germline V gene sequence: CDR1 KGHDR, CDR2 SFDVKD. This CDR3 is built from 11 residues. V dropped 9 bases and J dropped 5; count of bases not matched to a gene: 1. Here the CDR3 DNA reads TGTGCCACCTCTAGCGGGAACGAGCAGTACTTC. It codes for CATSSGNEQYF.

Comment on this clonotype: Since no conserved phenylalanine or tryptophan closes the CDR3, a read error is the likely cause. The genes are TRBV7-2 and TRBJ2-3, with D uncertain. The CDR3 spans 14 residues. Germline V gene lookup returns CDR1 SGHTA and CDR2 FQGNSA. CDR3 DNA sequence: TGCGCCAGCAGCCCCATGTCTAGCACAGATACGCAGTATCTT. This sequence encodes CASSPMSSTDTQYL.

This clonotype was found many times. A much bigger clone sits one base away, suggesting this may be a read error. The rearrangement joins TRBV6-2 or TRBV6-3 to TRBJ1-6, with TRBD1 matching 8 bases. The junction had 11 bases not matched to a gene; V was cut back by 7 bases and J by 9 bases. Germline-derived CDR1 and CDR2 are MNHEY and SVGEGT. CDR3 length: 15 residues. CDR3 sequence (DNA): TGTGCCAGCACCCCCTCGGGACAGGCTGTTTCACCCCTCCACTTT. Protein sequence: CASTPSGQAVSPLHF.

This clonotype was seen ten or more times. The J gene is TRBJ2-3, the V gene TRBV6-5; the match to TRBD2 covers 10 bases. The CDR3 runs 15 residues. The V gene's germline CDR1 is MNHEY and CDR2 SVGAGI. V lost 0 bases, J lost 9 bases, and 6 bases stayed unmatched. For the CDR3, the DNA is TGTGCCAGCAGTTACTCCACTAGCGGGAAGGAAACGCAGTATTTT. It specifies CASSYSTSGKETQYF.

This clonotype was seen only once. Its ends do not fully match the called genes, so a read error is possible. This rearrangement joins TRBV20-1 to TRBJ1-3; D gene ambiguous. CDR1 is DFQATT and CDR2 is SNEGSKA in the germline V gene (reference sequence). This CDR3 region has 14 residues. CDR3 amino acids: CSANKLNSGTTIYF. The CDR3 DNA is TGCAGTGCTAATAAATTAAACTCTGGAACCACCATATATTTT.

This clonotype was seen ten or more times. The chain joins TRBV7-2 to TRBJ2-5; TRBD2 is a possible D gene (6 bases). The germline CDR1 and CDR2 sequences are SGHTA and FQGNSA. The CDR3 runs to 15 residues. Trimming shortened V by 2 bases and J by 1 base, and 11 bases separated the two germline ends. The CDR3 DNA reads TGTGCCAGCAGCTTAACGTGGGACTTCCAAGAGACCCAGTACTTC. Its protein is CASSLTWDFQETQYF.

This clonotype was seen many times. The chain uses TRBV6-6 and TRBJ2-5; TRBD2 agrees at 10 bases. The CDR3 totals 18 residues. CDR1 and CDR2 from the germline V gene are MNHNY and SVGAGI (reference sequence). J gave up 1 base and V 2 bases, and 10 bases lay outside the gene matches. The DNA of the CDR3 is TGTGCCAGCAGTTACCACCCGATAGCGGGAGGTATCCAAGAGACCCAGTACTTC. Amino acids: CASSYHPIAGGIQETQYF.

Regarding this clonotype: A read error may be the cause here, since a much bigger clone is one base away. This chain uses TRBV3-1 with TRBJ1-3; TRBD1 is a possible D gene (5 bases). The germline V and J ends were trimmed by 4 bases and 0 bases, with 16 bases remaining between them. CDR1 and CDR2 from the germline V gene are LGHDT and YNNKEL (reference sequence). This CDR3 has 17 amino acids. The CDR3 bases are TGTGCCAGCAGCCGAGGCTGGGACTCCAGCTCTGGAAACACCATATATTTT. This codes for CASSRGWDSSSGNTIYF.

This clonotype was recorded at least ten times. The chain employs TRBV6-5 and TRBJ1-2; D remains unclear. Germline CDR1 is MNHEY and CDR2 is SVGAGI. The CDR3 loop spans 13 amino acids. The V end was cut by 0 bases, the J end by 3 bases, with 5 bases between. CDR3 sequence (DNA): TGTGCCAGCAGTTACTCCCCTGACTATGGCTACACCTTC. Its translation is CASSYSPDYGYTF.

This clonotype was recorded many times. The chain recombines TRBV4-2 with TRBJ2-3, with TRBD2 matching over 9 bases. The V segment lost 2 bases and the J segment 0 bases; nucleotides outside the gene matches: 6. CDR3 length equals 17 residues. Germline-derived CDR1 and CDR2 are LGHNA and YNFKEQ. The CDR3 loop is CASSQYVLAGSTDTQYF. The CDR3 bases are TGTGCCAGCAGCCAATATGTTCTAGCGGGGAGCACAGATACGCAGTATTTT.

This clonotype was detected many times. The chain is built from TRBV11-2 and TRBJ2-7; maybe TRBD1 (5 bases). V lost 2 bases to trimming and J lost 0 bases, with 17 bases between them. CDR3 length: 17 residues. In germline, CDR1 is SGHAT, CDR2 FQNNGV. CDR3 nucleotides: TGTGCCAGCAGCTTATTTTCACAGGTTAAAATCTCCTACGAGCAGTACTTC. Translated: CASSLFSQVKISYEQYF.

This clonotype was counted between two and nine times. This clone may be a read error of a much larger clone one base away. The V gene is TRBV20-1, the J gene TRBJ2-1; 9 bases align to TRBD2. The CDR3 is 14 amino acids. From germline, CDR1 is DFQATT and CDR2 SNEGSKA (reference sequence). DNA for the CDR3: TGCAGTGCTCGAGCGGGAGGTACCTACACTGAGCAGTTCTTC. It translates to CSARAGGTYTEQFF.

The rearrangement links TRBV29-1 to TRBJ2-7; 8 bases are a match to TRBD1. Trimming removed 8 bases from V and 7 bases from J; junction bases left unmatched: 10. The CDR3 runs to 12 residues. CDR1 is SQVTM, CDR2 ANQGSEA, per germline. CDR3 residues: CSIPGQAIEQYF. CDR3 in DNA: TGCAGCATACCGGGACAGGCGATAGAGCAGTACTTC.

This rearrangement joins TRBV20-1 to TRBJ1-2; D remains unclear. The ends were cut back, 8 bases at V and 2 bases at J, with 12 bases in the middle. The germline V gene encodes CDR1 DFQATT and CDR2 SNEGSKA (reference sequence). The CDR3 is 12 residues long. The chain's CDR3 is CSPSARNYGYTF. The DNA for the CDR3 is TGCAGTCCCTCAGCGAGGAACTATGGCTACACCTTC.

This clonotype was seen repeatedly, ten times or more. V is TRBV19 and J is TRBJ1-4, with D perhaps TRBD1 (5 bases). The germline V gene encodes CDR1 LNHDA and CDR2 SQIVND (reference sequence). The CDR3 extends over 14 amino acids. V was pared by 6 bases and J by 0 bases, with 8 bases between. The chain's CDR3 is CASSPTATNEKLFF. DNA for the CDR3: TGTGCCAGTAGCCCGACAGCAACTAATGAAAAACTGTTTTTT.

This clonotype was detected only once. This likely comes from a read error, as the CDR3 has no conserved phenylalanine or tryptophan at its end. V usage is TRBV7-3 and J usage is TRBJ2-7, with 9 bases that match TRBD2. The CDR3 contains 16 residues. V shed 3 bases, J shed 5 bases, and the junction held 11 bases outside the gene matches. The germline V gene encodes CDR1 SGHTA and CDR2 FQGTGA. CDR3 amino acids: CASSLGSSGTTHEQYL. CDR3 coding DNA: TGTGCCAGCAGCTTGGGTTCTAGCGGGACAACCCACGAGCAGTACCTC.

This clonotype was detected many times. The genes are TRBV29-1 and TRBJ2-7; D not certain. The germline CDR1 and CDR2 sequences are SQVTM and ANQGSEA. Trimming took off 7 bases at V and 2 bases at J, with 9 bases between the two ends. The CDR3 runs 11 residues. The CDR3, as DNA: TGCAGCGGTGGCACGGCCTACGAGCAGTACTTC. This codes for CSGGTAYEQYF.